This is a list of T cell receptor beta chains from one sample in a study of blood T cells in healthy people across ages. TCRdb passed the 5' RACE reads through MiXCR, listing each CDR3 protein once. The data hold roughly 1,500,000 distinct CDR3 sequences, with about 31% observed a single time. Sequencing used blood. These receptors all come from a woman aged 25 to 39 in good health. CDR3s include the opening cysteine and the closing phenylalanine or tryptophan. A D gene is named only where the DNA matches it firmly. Only part of the rows carry a size: once, few, many, or a class if the clone is expanded.

J,size,V,D,CDR3,DNA
TRBJ2-3,-,TRBV3-1,-,CASSQDRAGWGTDTQYF,TGTGCCAGCAGCCAAGATCGGGCGGGATGGGGCACAGATACGCAGTATTTT
TRBJ1-5,-,TRBV20-1,-,CSAFRMGTNGNQPQHF,TGCAGTGCGTTTAGGATGGGGACTAATGGCAATCAGCCCCAGCATTTT
TRBJ1-1,-,TRBV14,-,CASSQLQGGWAEAFF,TGTGCCAGCAGCCAGCTACAGGGTGGTTGGGCTGAAGCTTTCTTT
TRBJ2-3,many,TRBV18,TRBD2,CASSPQREVVDTQYF,TGTGCCAGCTCACCACAGCGGGAGGTCGTGGATACGCAGTATTTT
TRBJ2-3,-,TRBV4-1,TRBD2,CASSQGTSGGRTDTQYF,TGCGCCAGCAGCCAGGGCACTAGCGGGGGCCGCACAGATACGCAGTATTTT
TRBJ1-2,few,TRBV29-1,TRBD1,CSVDGQGGYTF,TGCAGCGTGGATGGACAGGGGGGCTACACCTTC
TRBJ2-1,few,TRBV6-1,TRBD2,CASTATSWSSYNEQFF,TGTGCCAGCACCGCGACTAGCTGGAGCTCCTACAATGAGCAGTTCTTC
TRBJ2-5,few,TRBV9,-,CASSVGSSSETQYF,TGTGCCAGCAGCGTAGGCTCTAGCTCGGAGACCCAGTACTTC
TRBJ1-2,many,TRBV7-2,-,CASSLELMGSGDYGYTF,TGTGCCAGCAGCTTAGAATTAATGGGATCCGGAGACTATGGCTACACCTTC
TRBJ2-7,-,TRBV7-9,-,CASSPKAFYEQYF,TGTGCCAGCAGCCCTAAGGCCTTCTACGAGCAGTACTTC